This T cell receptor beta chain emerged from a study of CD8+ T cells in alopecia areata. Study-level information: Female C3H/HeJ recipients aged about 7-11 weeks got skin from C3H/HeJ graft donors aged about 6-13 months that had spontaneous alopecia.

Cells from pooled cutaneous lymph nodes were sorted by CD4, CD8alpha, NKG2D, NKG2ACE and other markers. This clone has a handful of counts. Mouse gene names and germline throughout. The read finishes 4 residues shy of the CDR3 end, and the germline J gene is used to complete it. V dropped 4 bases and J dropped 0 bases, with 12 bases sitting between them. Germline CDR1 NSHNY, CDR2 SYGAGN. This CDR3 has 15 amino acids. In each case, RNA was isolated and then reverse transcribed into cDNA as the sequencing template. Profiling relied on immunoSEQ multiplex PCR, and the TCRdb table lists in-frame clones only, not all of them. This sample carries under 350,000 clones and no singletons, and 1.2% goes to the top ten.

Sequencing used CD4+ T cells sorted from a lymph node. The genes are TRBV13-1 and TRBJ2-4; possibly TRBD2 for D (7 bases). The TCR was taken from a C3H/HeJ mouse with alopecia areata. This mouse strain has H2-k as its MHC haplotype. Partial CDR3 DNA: TGTGCCAGCAGTCGAGGGGGGCCTAGTCAAAAC. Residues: CASSRGGPSQN. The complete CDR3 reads CASSRGGPSQNTLYF.